This is a list of T cell receptor beta chains from one sample in a study of T cell repertoires in cytomegalovirus infection. TCRdb recomputed calls from the reads with MiXCR, one row per CDR3 protein. The sample lists about 310,000 distinct CDR3 sequences; about 25% were seen once. Antigens of these TCRs are unknown. The specimen comprised cultured PBMCs, sampled from culture after CMV antigen stimulation. These receptors originate from a human donor in good health (CMV status not recorded). Some clones in this sample may be carry-over from other donors' samples. CDR3s include the opening cysteine and the closing phenylalanine or tryptophan. D genes are given only for firm matches. The size entry is marked missing in some rows and otherwise reads once, few, many or a size class.

v_gene	d_gene	j_gene	abundance	CDR3nt	CDR3aa
TRBV27	TRBD1	TRBJ1-5	-	TGTGCCAGCAGTCGGACCACAGGGGGTAGTCAGCCCCAGCATTTT	CASSRTTGGSQPQHF
TRBV11-2	-	TRBJ2-4	-	TGTGCCAGCAGCCCCATAACGGGCCCCAAAAACATTCAGTACTTC	CASSPITGPKNIQYF
TRBV28	TRBD1	TRBJ1-6	once	TGTGCCAGCAGTCGCCTCCAGGGGGTTAATTCACCCCTCCACTTT	CASSRLQGVNSPLHF
TRBV19	-	TRBJ1-5	-	TGTGCCAGTAGAGCCGAAGGGGGAGGAGGGGGGTGGCCCCAGCATTTT	CASRAEGGGGGWPQHF
TRBV4-1	TRBD2	TRBJ2-3	few	TGCGCCAGCAGCCCCCCCCCGGGGGCGGGAGGACTCACAGATACGCAGTATTTT	CASSPPPGAGGLTDTQYF
TRBV12-3/TRBV12-4	-	TRBJ2-5	few	TGTGCCAGCAGACAAGGCGGGTGGGTGGACCAAGAGACCCAGTACTTC	CASRQGGWVDQETQYF
TRBV30	-	TRBJ2-2	-	TGTGCCTGGAGTCACAGGGTCGCCGGGGAGCTGTTTTTT	CAWSHRVAGELFF
TRBV19	TRBD1	TRBJ2-7	-	TGTGCCACCCAACCCCCGGGACAGGGGGCCACCTACGAGCAGTACTTC	CATQPPGQGATYEQYF
TRBV5-1	-	TRBJ2-3	-	TGCGCCAGCAGCTTGGATGGCAATCGCCCAGGGACAGATACGCAGTATTTT	CASSLDGNRPGTDTQYF
TRBV27	-	TRBJ2-7	many	TGTGCCAGCGCCGCTACGCCAGCCCTCGGGGGCGAGCAGTACTTC	CASAATPALGGEQYF
TRBV7-9	TRBD1	TRBJ1-3	-	TGTGCCAGCAGCTTAAGGGACAGGGGGAATTCTGGAAACACCATATATTTT	CASSLRDRGNSGNTIYF
TRBV11-2	-	TRBJ2-1	many	TGTGCCAGCAGCTTAAACTTCGAGGCGGGGCTGTTCTTC	CASSLNFEAGLFF
TRBV4-1	-	TRBJ1-1	many	TGCGCCAGCAGCCAAGATCCCCGGGGGACTGAAGCTTTCTTT	CASSQDPRGTEAFF
TRBV7-9	TRBD2	TRBJ2-5	many	TGTGCCAGCAGCCTGGGACTAGCGGTCTTCCAAGAGACCCAGTACTTC	CASSLGLAVFQETQYF
TRBV7-8	TRBD1	TRBJ1-1	many	TGTGCCAGCAGCTTAGCAGACAGGGTGATGAACACTGAAGCTTTCTTT	CASSLADRVMNTEAFF
TRBV7-9	-	TRBJ2-2	-	TGTGCCAGCCTAGGGGTGGGACAGAACACCGGGGAGCTGTTTTTT	CASLGVGQNTGELFF
TRBV24-1	-	TRBJ2-5	few	TGTGCCACCAGTGATCCGAGCGGACGCGAGACCCAGTACTTC	CATSDPSGRETQYF
TRBV6-5	TRBD2	TRBJ2-2	few	TGTGCCAGCAGTTACCTCACTAGCGGGAGAGCCGGGGAGCTGTTTTTT	CASSYLTSGRAGELFF
TRBV19	-	TRBJ1-2	-	TGTGCCAGTAGTACTCCGGTAGGCCGTATCTATGGCTACACCTTC	CASSTPVGRIYGYTF
TRBV5-1	TRBD2	TRBJ2-1	few	TGCGCCAGCAGCCAATATAGCGGGATTGCTGATGAGCAGTTCTTC	CASSQYSGIADEQFF
TRBV5-4	-	TRBJ1-4	-	TGTGCCAGCAGCACACGACAGGATCGTAATGAAAAACTGTTTTTT	CASSTRQDRNEKLFF
TRBV28	-	TRBJ1-4	-	TGTGCCAGCAGTTTGGGAGCGCGGCTTAATGAAAAACTGTTTTTT	CASSLGARLNEKLFF
TRBV6-1	-	TRBJ2-7	few	TGTGCCACCCAGGCCGGACGGGGAAGGTACGAGCAGTACTTC	CATQAGRGRYEQYF
TRBV11-3	-	TRBJ2-1	-	TGTGCCAGCAGAAGCCCCCCAGGTGCCCTGGAGGGGGTCTCCTACAATGAGCAGTTCTTC	CASRSPPGALEGVSYNEQFF
TRBV7-2	-	TRBJ2-1	-	TGTGCCAGCAGCCCGGATCTTGCCGGATACAATGAGCAGTTCTTC	CASSPDLAGYNEQFF
TRBV7-2	TRBD1	TRBJ2-7	many	TGTGCCAGCAGCAAGGGGACAGGGGGATCCTACGAGCAGTACTTC	CASSKGTGGSYEQYF
TRBV24-1	-	TRBJ2-3	-	TGTGCCACCGGGGCACCCCAGGAGTCAGATACGCAGTATTTT	CATGAPQESDTQYF
TRBV20-1	TRBD2	TRBJ2-5	-	TGCAGTGCTCACAGGACTAGCGGTGCCTTCCAAGAGACCCAGTACTTC	CSAHRTSGAFQETQYF
TRBV7-8	-	TRBJ1-1	many	TGTGCCAGCAGCCCCACCTTGAGAGGCCAGAACACTGAAGCTTTCTTT	CASSPTLRGQNTEAFF